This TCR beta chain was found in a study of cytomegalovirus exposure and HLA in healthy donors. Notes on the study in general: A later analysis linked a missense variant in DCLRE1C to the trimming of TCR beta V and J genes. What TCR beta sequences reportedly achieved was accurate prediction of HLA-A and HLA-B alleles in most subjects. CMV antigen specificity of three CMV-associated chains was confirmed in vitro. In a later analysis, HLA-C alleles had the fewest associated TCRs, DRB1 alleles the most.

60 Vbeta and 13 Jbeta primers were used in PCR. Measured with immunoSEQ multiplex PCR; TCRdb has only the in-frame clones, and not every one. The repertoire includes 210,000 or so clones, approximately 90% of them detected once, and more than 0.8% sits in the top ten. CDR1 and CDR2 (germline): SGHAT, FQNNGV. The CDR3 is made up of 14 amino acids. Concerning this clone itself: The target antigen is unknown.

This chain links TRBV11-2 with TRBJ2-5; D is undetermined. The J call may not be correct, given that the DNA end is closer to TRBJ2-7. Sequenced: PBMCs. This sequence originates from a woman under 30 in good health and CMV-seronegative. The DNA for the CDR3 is TGTGCCAGCACCAACGCGAATGTGAAATACGAGCAGTACTTC. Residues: CASTNANVKYEQYF.